This TCR beta chain comes out of a study of cytomegalovirus exposure and HLA in healthy donors. Overall study results and limits: A later look showed TCR association rates differing by HLA locus, highest for DRB1 and lowest for HLA-C. Some TCR beta chains (over 150 of them) were listed as cytomegalovirus-associated.

About this clone itself: Its specificity is not known.

Vbeta (60) and Jbeta (13) primers were used in the PCR. The authors' processing: Roughly 11 million shared chains were among around 80 million unique TCR beta chains counted in a later analysis. Sequencing was performed with immunoSEQ multiplex PCR; in TCRdb, only in-frame clones are kept and a portion is missing. V, J and clone size reflect that table, while D and trimming were determined from the DNA. The data show some 200,000 clones, approximately 90% seen once. This TCR was sampled from a young woman in good health and CMV-seronegative. The sample comprised PBMCs.

CDR3 nucleotides: TGTGCCAGCAGCCCCGAGGCCACCCGCGGAGGCAATCAGCCCCAGCATTTT. As protein: CASSPEATRGGNQPQHF. The rearrangement joins TRBV27 to TRBJ1-5, with D uncertain. Trimming cost V 6 bases and J 2 bases, with 20 bases left between them. The CDR3 covers 17 residues. Germline lookup yields CDR1 MNHEY and CDR2 SMNVEV (reference sequence).